Detailed here is one TCR beta chain. This sample was taken from a study of blood T cell repertoires in COVID-19. Sequenced by immunoSEQ multiplex PCR; TCRdb stores in-frame clones only, minus some. The sample contains a few hundred thousand clones, around nine tenths of which appear only once. The clonotype was recovered from a woman in her 30s with COVID-19, enrolled during active disease. Sequencing was carried out using peripheral blood.

CDR3 nucleotides: TGTGCCAGCAGCTTTGACACCAGCTCTGGAAACACCATATATTTT. Protein product: CASSFDTSSGNTIYF. The chain carries TRBV5-5 and TRBJ1-3; D gene ambiguous. Trimming took 2 bases from V and 0 from J, leaving 9 bases between them. From germline, CDR1 is SGHKS and CDR2 YYEKEE (reference sequence). This CDR3 comprises 15 residues.